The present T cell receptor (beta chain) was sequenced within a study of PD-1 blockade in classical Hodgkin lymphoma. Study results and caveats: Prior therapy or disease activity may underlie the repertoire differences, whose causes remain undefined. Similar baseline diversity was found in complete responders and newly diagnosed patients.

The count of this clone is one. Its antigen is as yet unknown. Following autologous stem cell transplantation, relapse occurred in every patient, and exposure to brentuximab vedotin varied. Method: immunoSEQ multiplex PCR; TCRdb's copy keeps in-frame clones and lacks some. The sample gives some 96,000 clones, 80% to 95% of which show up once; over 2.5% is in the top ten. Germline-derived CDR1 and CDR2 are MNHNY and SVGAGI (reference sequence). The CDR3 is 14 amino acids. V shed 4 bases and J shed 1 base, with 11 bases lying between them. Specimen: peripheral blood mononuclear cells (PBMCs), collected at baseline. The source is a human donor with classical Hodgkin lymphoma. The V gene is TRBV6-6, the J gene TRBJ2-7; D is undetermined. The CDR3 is CASSSAETSYEQYF. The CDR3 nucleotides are TGTGCCAGCAGTTCCGCAGAAACATCCTACGAGCAGTACTTC.